This entry concerns a single TCR beta chain. Only in-frame clones appear in the TCRdb table, and some are missing; sequencing was by immunoSEQ multiplex PCR. The data contain around 140,000 clones, roughly 89% of them seen just once; the ten biggest clones take up approximately 8%. V was cut by 8 bases and J by 3 bases, with 10 bases left in between. This CDR3 is built from 13 residues. Germline lookup yields CDR1 MNHNY and CDR2 SVGAGI (reference sequence). This sample is drawn from a study of control samples from healthy donors and cancer patients. V usage is TRBV6-6 and J usage is TRBJ2-2; D possibly corresponds to TRBD1 (6 bases). The sample consisted of PBMCs. This receptor was obtained from a man between 45 and 60 years old with head and neck cancer. As DNA, the CDR3 is TGTGCCAGCCGAGACAGGCACACCGGGGAGCTGTTTTTT. It is translated as CASRDRHTGELFF.